This TCR beta chain originates from a study of blood T cell repertoires in COVID-19. The germline CDR1 and CDR2 sequences are SGHRS and YFSETQ. The CDR3 length is 14 residues. V lost 4 bases to trimming and J lost 8 bases; unmatched junction nucleotides: 11. Profiling relied on immunoSEQ multiplex PCR, and the TCRdb table lists in-frame clones only, not all of them. The table shows about 170,000 clones, with 84% occurring only once. This clone was seen a few times. The rearrangement uses TRBV5-1 and TRBJ1-2; 7 nucleotides align to TRBD1. The specimen was peripheral blood. This receptor was identified in a woman between 70 and 85 years old with COVID-19, enrolled during active disease. CDR3 protein: CASSPPDRPWGYTF. For the CDR3, the DNA is TGCGCCAGCAGCCCTCCGGACAGGCCGTGGGGCTACACCTTC.